The next 28 T cell receptor beta chains were all read from a single sample in a study of CD8 T cells in Susac syndrome. Random hexamers primed reverse transcription of about 0.45 to 1 ug RNA. TCRdb analysed the immunoSEQ multiplex PCR reads with MiXCR anew, one entry per CDR3 protein. The sample contains around 180,000 distinct CDR3 sequences, roughly 92% of which appear only once. The sequenced material came from CD4+ T cells from PBMCs. These receptors came from a human donor with Susac syndrome.

This chain joins TRBV5-1 and TRBJ2-5; 7 bases are shared with TRBD1. V shed 4 bases, J shed 2 bases, and the junction held 5 bases outside the gene matches. The germline V gene encodes CDR1 SGHRS and CDR2 YFSETQ. This CDR3 region has 14 residues. The CDR3 here is CASSRDSSQETQYF. CDR3 nucleotides: TGCGCCAGCAGCAGGGACAGCTCTCAAGAGACCCAGTACTTC.

The chain has TRBV29-1 and TRBJ1-2, with a tentative D call TRBD1 (5 bases). Germline V gives CDR1 SQVTM, CDR2 ANQGSEA. This CDR3 is built from 16 residues. The germline V and J ends were trimmed by 2 bases and 8 bases, with 24 bases remaining between them. CDR3 sequence (DNA): TGCAGCGTTGAAAATCCCCTGGCAGGGAGCATGAGAGGCTACACCTTC. It is translated as CSVENPLAGSMRGYTF.

The rearrangement joins TRBV20-1 to TRBJ2-1, with D unresolved. Germline CDR1 is DFQATT and CDR2 is SNEGSKA (reference sequence). The CDR3 runs to 13 residues. Trimming cost V 5 bases and J 3 bases, with 11 bases left between them. CDR3 DNA: TGCAGTGCTCTGGGCGGTTACTACAATGAGCAGTTCTTC. The encoded protein is CSALGGYYNEQFF.

This chain connects TRBV20-1 to TRBJ2-3; 9 nucleotides match TRBD2. Germline loops: CDR1 DFQATT, CDR2 SNEGSKA (reference sequence). Trimming at V came to 1 base and at J to 2 bases, leaving 10 bases not matched to a gene. This CDR3 has 17 residues. The CDR3, as DNA: TGCAGTGCTAGAGTGGGAGCGGGGGGCCTGCTCACAGATACGCAGTATTTT. This translates into CSARVGAGGLLTDTQYF.

This chain uses TRBV3-1 with TRBJ2-5; 8 bases align to TRBD2. Germline trimming cut 4 bases from V and 5 bases from J; bases unmatched to any gene: 12. Germline V lookup: CDR1 LGHDT, CDR2 YNNKEL (reference sequence). This CDR3 is 16 amino acids long. DNA for the CDR3: TGTGCCAGCAGCCCTAGGACTAGCTATGGAGGCGAGACCCAGTACTTC. Its protein is CASSPRTSYGGETQYF.

The V call is TRBV5-1, the J call TRBJ2-3; D is perhaps TRBD1 (5 bases). This CDR3 spans 14 amino acids. Germline V gene data show CDR1 as SGHRS and CDR2 as YFSETQ. The V gene lost 5 bases and the J gene lost 0 bases, with 10 bases spanning the gap. The CDR3 nucleotides are TGCGCCAGCAGGCAGGGTCCCAGCACAGATACGCAGTATTTT. As protein: CASRQGPSTDTQYF.

The chain combines TRBV18 with TRBJ2-2; D is ambiguous. V was pared by 8 bases and J by 4 bases, with 11 bases between. The germline V gene has CDR1 KGHSH and CDR2 LQKENI. CDR3 length: 13 amino acids. The CDR3 nucleotides read TGTGCCAGCGCTAGAGTTACCACCGGGGAGCTGTTTTTT. Translation gives CASARVTTGELFF.

The chain couples TRBV24-1 to TRBJ1-2; TRBD1 might be the D (6 bases). CDR1 is KGHDR, CDR2 SFDVKD, per germline. The CDR3 covers 14 residues. Trimming left V 3 bases short and J 6 bases short, with 13 bases between. CDR3 protein: CATSDGSNRDGYTF. The CDR3 nucleotides read TGTGCCACCAGTGATGGATCGAACAGGGATGGCTACACCTTC.

CDR3 nucleotide sequence: TGTGCCAGTAGTATTACGGCTAGCGGGTCGTACAATGAGCAGTTCTTC. This encodes CASSITASGSYNEQFF. The gene calls are TRBV19 and TRBJ2-1; TRBD2 agrees at 8 bases. The CDR3 loop spans 16 amino acids. Germline lookup yields CDR1 LNHDA and CDR2 SQIVND (reference sequence). Unmatched junction bases numbered 8, after V lost 3 bases and J lost 4 bases.

The V gene is TRBV7-9, the J gene TRBJ1-4; D is unclear. Per germline, CDR1 SEHNR and CDR2 FQNEAQ (reference sequence). Trimming shortened V by 4 bases and J by 5 bases, and 14 bases separated the two germline ends. The CDR3 contains 15 residues. The CDR3 spells CASSYPLPGNEKLFF. The CDR3 nucleotides read TGTGCCAGCAGCTACCCCTTACCTGGGAATGAAAAACTGTTTTTT.

The chain combines TRBV27 with TRBJ1-5; TRBD1 might be the D (6 bases). There are 14 residues in the CDR3. The V end was cut by 5 bases, the J end by 1 base, with 9 bases between. Germline assignment: CDR1 MNHEY and CDR2 SMNVEV (reference sequence). Here the CDR3 reads CASSRQESNQPQHF. The DNA for the CDR3 is TGTGCCAGCAGTCGACAGGAAAGCAATCAGCCCCAGCATTTT.

The chain combines TRBV12-3 or TRBV12-4 with TRBJ2-1, with a weak D call TRBD2 (5 bases). The CDR3 runs to 16 residues. The germline V and J ends were trimmed by 5 bases and 2 bases, with 16 bases remaining between them. The CDR3 sequence is CASSPWTSLPYNEQFF. As DNA, the CDR3 is TGTGCCAGCAGTCCCTGGACTTCACTACCCTACAATGAGCAGTTCTTC.

The chain links TRBV7-8 to TRBJ2-3; 14 bases line up with TRBD2. The germline V gene encodes CDR1 SGHVS and CDR2 FQNEAQ. V lost 5 bases, J lost 2 bases, and 12 bases stayed unmatched. This CDR3 has 19 amino acids. This CDR3 reads CASSPWTSGGTGVTDTQYF. The CDR3 coding sequence is TGTGCCAGCAGCCCCTGGACTAGCGGGGGGACCGGGGTCACAGATACGCAGTATTTT.

This chain connects TRBV7-2 to TRBJ1-2; 9 bases map to TRBD1. Germline CDR1 SGHTA, CDR2 FQGNSA. This CDR3 region has 14 residues. V shed 2 bases and J 7 bases; nucleotides not matched to a gene: 5. The CDR3 DNA follows: TGTGCCAGCAGCTTAAGGGACAGGGTACGTGGCTACACCTTC. Translated, it gives CASSLRDRVRGYTF.

The chain combines TRBV20-1 with TRBJ2-7; 9 bases map to TRBD1. There are 14 residues in the CDR3. V trimming: 4 bases; J trimming: 2 bases; junction bases outside the gene matches: 6. Looked up from germline, CDR1 is DFQATT and CDR2 is SNEGSKA (reference sequence). CDR3 DNA sequence: TGCAGTGCTACAGGGACAGGGTTACCCTACGAGCAGTACTTC. Amino acid sequence: CSATGTGLPYEQYF.

J is TRBJ2-7 and V is TRBV2; TRBD1 aligns across 12 bases. The CDR3 runs to 16 residues. From germline, CDR1 is SNHLY and CDR2 FYNNEI. V was pared by 5 bases and J by 7 bases, with 12 bases of the junction left unmatched. The chain's CDR3 is CASSPLPGQGAYEQYF. CDR3 bases: TGTGCCAGCAGTCCCCTACCGGGACAGGGGGCTTATGAGCAGTACTTC.

The chain links TRBV15 to TRBJ2-3; perhaps TRBD2 as D (6 bases). CDR3 size: 15 residues. Per germline, CDR1 LNHNV and CDR2 YYDKDF (reference sequence). Trimming stripped 5 bases from V and 2 bases from J, with 14 bases between. The CDR3 loop is CATSPGGTATDTQYF. CDR3 in DNA: TGTGCCACCAGCCCTGGGGGGACGGCCACAGATACGCAGTATTTT.

The J gene is TRBJ2-1, the V gene TRBV10-2; no firm D call. The CDR3 extends over 17 amino acids. Germline V gene sequence: CDR1 WSHSY, CDR2 SAAADI. Trimming removed 0 bases from V and 2 bases from J, with 14 bases in between. The CDR3 DNA reads as TGCGCCAGCAGTGAGTCGATTCAGGCGACCGCCTACAATGAGCAGTTCTTC. This translates into CASSESIQATAYNEQFF.

This clonotype showed up just once. The rearrangement joins TRBV10-3 to TRBJ2-2; TRBD1 might be the D (6 bases). With 6 bases removed from V and 1 base from J, the gap between germline ends came to 6 bases. The CDR3 loop spans 13 amino acids. The germline V gene encodes CDR1 ENHRY and CDR2 SYGVKD. The CDR3 loop reads CAIRQGNTGELFF. In DNA, the CDR3 is TGTGCCATCAGACAGGGGAACACCGGGGAGCTGTTTTTT.

J is TRBJ2-5 and V is TRBV7-9, with D perhaps TRBD1 (5 bases). Germline CDR1 reads SEHNR; CDR2 reads FQNEAQ (reference sequence). V was trimmed by 5 bases and J by 1 base, leaving 14 bases between them. This CDR3 comprises 15 residues. CDR3 amino acids: CASSLPTVSQETQYF. The CDR3, as DNA: TGTGCCAGCAGCCTACCGACAGTGTCCCAAGAGACCCAGTACTTC.

The V gene is TRBV12-3 or TRBV12-4, the J gene TRBJ1-4; no reliable D call. The CDR3 has 12 amino acids. Trimming stripped 4 bases from V and 7 bases from J, with 7 bases between. In DNA form, the CDR3 reads TGTGCCAGCAGTTCCCTTGCTGAAAAACTGTTTTTT. Translation: CASSSLAEKLFF.

CDR3 sequence reads: CASSGRTDANTGELFF. In DNA form, the CDR3 reads TGTGCCAGCAGCGGAAGGACAGACGCGAACACCGGGGAGCTGTTTTTT. The chain carries TRBV6-1 and TRBJ2-2; D is possibly TRBD1 (6 bases). CDR1 and CDR2 from the germline V gene are MNHNS and SASEGT. Trimming left V 6 bases short and J 0 bases short, with 14 bases between. CDR3 length: 16 residues.

The chain couples TRBV20-1 to TRBJ2-3; TRBD2 might be the D (5 bases). This CDR3 region has 14 residues. The germline V gene encodes CDR1 DFQATT and CDR2 SNEGSKA (reference sequence). V was trimmed by 0 bases and J by 2 bases, leaving 9 bases between them. CDR3 bases: TGCAGTGCTAGAGATTTCGGGGTCACAGATACGCAGTATTTT. This translates into CSARDFGVTDTQYF.

The chain combines TRBV4-3 with TRBJ2-7; TRBD2 aligns across 10 bases. This CDR3 comprises 16 residues. The ends lost 1 base at V and 0 bases at J; junction bases unmatched: 3. Per the germline V gene, CDR1 is LGHNA and CDR2 is YSLEER. The CDR3 reads CASSQGLAGLSYEQYF. CDR3 coding DNA: TGCGCCAGCAGCCAAGGACTAGCGGGCCTCTCCTACGAGCAGTACTTC.

The CDR3 spells CASSLIADTQYF. CDR3 coding DNA: TGTGCCAGCAGCTTAATCGCAGATACGCAGTATTTT. V is TRBV12-3 or TRBV12-4 and J is TRBJ2-3; D remains ambiguous. The CDR3 is 12 amino acids. V was clipped by 6 bases and J by 4 bases, with 8 bases between them.

In its sample, this clonotype was seen once. The rearrangement links TRBV5-1 to TRBJ1-2; D may be TRBD1 (6 bases). The germline V and J ends were trimmed by 5 bases and 7 bases, with 18 bases remaining between them. Germline CDR1 and CDR2: SGHRS and YFSETQ. The CDR3 is made up of 14 amino acids. The CDR3 here is CASSSTTGSAGYTF. CDR3 nucleotides: TGCGCCAGCAGTTCTACTACAGGGTCCGCTGGCTACACCTTC.

This sequence joins TRBV29-1 and TRBJ1-4; D gene ambiguous. The CDR3 spans 11 residues. CDR1 and CDR2 (germline): SQVTM, ANQGSEA. Trimming stripped 2 bases from V and 10 bases from J, with 8 bases between. DNA of the CDR3: TGCAGCGTTGAACAAGGAGGAAAACTGTTTTTT. The encoded protein is CSVEQGGKLFF. Variable domain in full (rest from reference TRBV29-1 and TRBJ1-4): SAVISQKPSRDICQRGTSLTIQCQVDSQVTMMFWYRQQPGQSLTLIATANQGSEATYESGFVIDKFPISRPNLTFSTLTVSNMSPEDSSIYLCSVEQGGKLFFGSGTQLSVL.

The rearrangement links TRBV6-5 to TRBJ1-5, with 7 bases lining up with TRBD1. The CDR3 is 14 amino acids. V trimming: 6 bases; J trimming: 4 bases; junction bases outside the gene matches: 6. The germline V gene has CDR1 MNHEY and CDR2 SVGAGI. CDR3 loop: CASRRRDRNQPQHF. CDR3 nucleotide sequence: TGTGCCAGCAGGAGACGGGACAGAAATCAGCCCCAGCATTTT.